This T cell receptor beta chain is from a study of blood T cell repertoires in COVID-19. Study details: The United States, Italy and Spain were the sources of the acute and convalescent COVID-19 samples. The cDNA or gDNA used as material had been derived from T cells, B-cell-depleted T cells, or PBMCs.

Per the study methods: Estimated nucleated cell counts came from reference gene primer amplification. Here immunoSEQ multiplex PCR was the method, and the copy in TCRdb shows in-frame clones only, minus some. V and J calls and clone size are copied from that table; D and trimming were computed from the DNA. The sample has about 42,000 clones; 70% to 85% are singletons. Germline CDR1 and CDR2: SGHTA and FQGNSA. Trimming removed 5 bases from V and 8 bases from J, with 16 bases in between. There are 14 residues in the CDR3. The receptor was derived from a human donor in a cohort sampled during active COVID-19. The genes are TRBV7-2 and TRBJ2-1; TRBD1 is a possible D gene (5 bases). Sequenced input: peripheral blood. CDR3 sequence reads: CASSPHWSRDEQFF. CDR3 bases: TGTGCCAGCAGCCCCCACTGGAGCAGGGATGAGCAGTTCTTC. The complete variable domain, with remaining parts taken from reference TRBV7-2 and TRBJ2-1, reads GAGVSQSPSNKVTEKGKDVELRCDPISGHTALYWYRQSLGQGLEFLIYFQGNSAPDKSGLPSDRFSAERTGGSVSTLTIQRTQQEDSAVYLCASSPHWSRDEQFFGPGTRLTVL.